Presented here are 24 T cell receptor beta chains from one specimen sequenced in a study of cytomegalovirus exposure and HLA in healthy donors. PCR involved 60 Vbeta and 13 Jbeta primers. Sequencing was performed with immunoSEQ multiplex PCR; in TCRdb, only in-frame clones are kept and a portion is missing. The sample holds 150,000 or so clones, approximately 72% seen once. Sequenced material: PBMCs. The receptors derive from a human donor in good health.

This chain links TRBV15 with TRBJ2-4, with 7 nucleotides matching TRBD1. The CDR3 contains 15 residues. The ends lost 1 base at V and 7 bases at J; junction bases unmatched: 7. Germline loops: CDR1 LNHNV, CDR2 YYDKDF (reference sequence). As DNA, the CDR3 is TGTGCCACCAGCAGAGCTATAGACAGGGTGAACATTCAGTACTTC. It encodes CATSRAIDRVNIQYF.

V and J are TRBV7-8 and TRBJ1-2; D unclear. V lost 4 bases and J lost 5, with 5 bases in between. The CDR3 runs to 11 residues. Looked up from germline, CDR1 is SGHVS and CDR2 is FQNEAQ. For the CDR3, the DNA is TGTGCCAGCAGCTCGGGGTATGGCTACACCTTC. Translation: CASSSGYGYTF. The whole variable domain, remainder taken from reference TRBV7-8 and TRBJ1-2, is GAGVSQSPRYKVAKRGQDVALRCDPISGHVSLFWYQQALGQGPEFLTYFQNEAQLDKSGLPSDRFFAERPEGSVSTLKIQRTQQEDSAVYLCASSSGYGYTFGSGTRLTVV.

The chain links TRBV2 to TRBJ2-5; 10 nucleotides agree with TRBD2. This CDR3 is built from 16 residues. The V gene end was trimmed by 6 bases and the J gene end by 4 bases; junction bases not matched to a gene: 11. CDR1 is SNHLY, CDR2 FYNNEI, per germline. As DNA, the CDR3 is TGTGCCAGCAGCCTTCTAAGCGGGGGGGCAGCAGAGACCCAGTACTTC. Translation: CASSLLSGGAAETQYF.

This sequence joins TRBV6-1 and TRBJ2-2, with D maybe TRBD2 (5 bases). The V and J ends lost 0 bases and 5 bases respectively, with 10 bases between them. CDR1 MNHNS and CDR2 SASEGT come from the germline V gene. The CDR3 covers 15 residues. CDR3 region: CASSEAGRFTGELFF. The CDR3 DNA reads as TGTGCCAGCAGTGAAGCGGGGAGATTTACCGGGGAGCTGTTTTTT.

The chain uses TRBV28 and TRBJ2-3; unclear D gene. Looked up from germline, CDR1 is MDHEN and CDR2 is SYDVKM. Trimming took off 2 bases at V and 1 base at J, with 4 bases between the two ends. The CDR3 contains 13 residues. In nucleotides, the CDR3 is TGTGCCAGCAGTTTACGAGGCACAGATACGCAGTATTTT. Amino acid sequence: CASSLRGTDTQYF. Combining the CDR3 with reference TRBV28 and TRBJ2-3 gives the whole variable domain DVKVTQSSRYLVKRTGEKVFLECVQDMDHENMFWYRQDPGLGLRLIYFSYDVKMKEKGDIPEGYSVSREKKERFSLILESASTNQTSMYLCASSLRGTDTQYFGPGTRLTVL.

CDR3 protein: CASSQSVRVTSKAFF. The CDR3 DNA reads as TGTGCCAGCAGCCAATCAGTACGGGTCACCTCGAAAGCTTTCTTT. This rearrangement joins TRBV14 to TRBJ1-1, with no clear D. This CDR3 spans 15 amino acids. Germline V gene lookup returns CDR1 SGHDN and CDR2 FVKESK. The V gene lost 2 bases and the J gene lost 9 bases, with 19 bases spanning the gap.

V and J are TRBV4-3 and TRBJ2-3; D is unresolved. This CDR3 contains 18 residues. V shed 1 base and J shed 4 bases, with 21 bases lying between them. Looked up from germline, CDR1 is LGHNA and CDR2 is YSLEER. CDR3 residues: CASSQVSVTNLGPDTQYF. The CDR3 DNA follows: TGCGCCAGCAGCCAAGTAAGCGTTACGAATCTCGGCCCAGATACGCAGTATTTT.

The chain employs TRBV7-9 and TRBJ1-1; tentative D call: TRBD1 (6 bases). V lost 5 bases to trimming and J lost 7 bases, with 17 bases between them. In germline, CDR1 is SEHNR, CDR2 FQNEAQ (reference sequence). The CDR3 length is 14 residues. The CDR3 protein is CASSPITGTGEAFF. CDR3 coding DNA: TGTGCCAGCAGCCCGATTACAGGGACGGGTGAAGCTTTCTTT.

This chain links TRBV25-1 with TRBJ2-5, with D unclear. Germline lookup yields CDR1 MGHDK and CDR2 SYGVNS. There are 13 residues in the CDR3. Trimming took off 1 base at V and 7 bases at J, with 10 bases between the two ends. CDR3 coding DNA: TGTGCCAGCAGTGAATGGAGTTCTGGGACCCAGTACTTC. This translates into CASSEWSSGTQYF.

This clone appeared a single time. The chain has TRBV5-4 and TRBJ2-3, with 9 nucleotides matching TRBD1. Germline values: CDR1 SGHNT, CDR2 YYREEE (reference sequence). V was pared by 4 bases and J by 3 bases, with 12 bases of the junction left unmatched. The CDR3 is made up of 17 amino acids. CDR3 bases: TGTGCCAGCAGCGGACAGGGGACGCGCTTACCGACAGATACGCAGTATTTT. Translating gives CASSGQGTRLPTDTQYF.

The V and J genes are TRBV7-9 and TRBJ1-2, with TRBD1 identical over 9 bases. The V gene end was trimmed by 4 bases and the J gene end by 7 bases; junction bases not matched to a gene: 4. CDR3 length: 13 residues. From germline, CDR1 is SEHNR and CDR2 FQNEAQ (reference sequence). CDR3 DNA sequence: TGTGCCAGCAGCTCCGACAGGGGGGGTGGCTACACCTTC. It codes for CASSSDRGGGYTF.

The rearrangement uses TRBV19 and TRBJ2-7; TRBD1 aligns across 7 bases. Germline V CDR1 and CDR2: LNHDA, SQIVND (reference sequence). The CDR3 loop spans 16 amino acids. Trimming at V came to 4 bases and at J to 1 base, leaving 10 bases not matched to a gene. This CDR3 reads CASSRVTGQPSYEQYF. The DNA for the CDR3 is TGTGCCAGTAGTAGAGTGACGGGACAGCCTTCCTACGAGCAGTACTTC.

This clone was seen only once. The CDR3 is CASSSYPEGGTGYTF. The CDR3 DNA reads as TGCGCCAGCAGCTCTTACCCGGAAGGAGGGACTGGCTACACCTTC. The V gene is TRBV4-1, the J gene TRBJ1-2; perhaps TRBD1 as D (5 bases). With 5 bases removed from V and 7 bases from J, the gap between germline ends came to 20 bases. CDR3 length equals 15 residues. Germline CDR1 and CDR2: MGHRA and YSYEKL.

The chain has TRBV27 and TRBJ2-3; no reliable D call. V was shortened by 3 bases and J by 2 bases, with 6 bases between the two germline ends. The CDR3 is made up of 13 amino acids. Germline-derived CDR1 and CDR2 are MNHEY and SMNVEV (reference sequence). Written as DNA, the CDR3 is TGTGCCAGCAGTTTCATCAACACAGATACGCAGTATTTT. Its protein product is CASSFINTDTQYF.

The CDR3 sequence is CASGFGRGVTDTQYF. CDR3 sequence (DNA): TGTGCTAGTGGTTTTGGACGGGGGGTCACAGATACGCAGTATTTT. The genes are TRBV12-5 and TRBJ2-3; 7 nucleotides match TRBD2. V lost 3 bases to trimming and J lost 2 bases; unmatched junction nucleotides: 5. This CDR3 comprises 15 residues. From germline, CDR1 is LGHNT and CDR2 FRNRAP.

CDR3 sequence: CASSVQGYGYTF. The CDR3 coding sequence is TGTGCCAGCAGCGTACAGGGATATGGCTACACCTTC. This chain connects TRBV5-6 to TRBJ1-2; tentative D call: TRBD1 (6 bases). This CDR3 has 12 residues. Trimming pared 4 bases from V and 5 bases from J, leaving 9 bases between. Germline V gene sequence: CDR1 SGHDT, CDR2 YYEEEE.

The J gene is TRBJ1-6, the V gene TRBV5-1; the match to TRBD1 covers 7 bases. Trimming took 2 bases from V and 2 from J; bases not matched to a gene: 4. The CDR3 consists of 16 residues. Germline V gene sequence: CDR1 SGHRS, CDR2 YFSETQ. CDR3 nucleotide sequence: TGCGCCAGCAGCTTAACGGGGACAGCCTATAATTCACCCCTCCACTTT. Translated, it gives CASSLTGTAYNSPLHF.

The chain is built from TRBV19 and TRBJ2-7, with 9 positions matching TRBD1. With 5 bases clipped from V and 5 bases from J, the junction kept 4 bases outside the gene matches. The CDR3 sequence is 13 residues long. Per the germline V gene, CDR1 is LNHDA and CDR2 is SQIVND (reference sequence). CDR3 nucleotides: TGTGCCAGTAGTCCCAGGACAGGGGACGAGCAGTACTTC. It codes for CASSPRTGDEQYF.

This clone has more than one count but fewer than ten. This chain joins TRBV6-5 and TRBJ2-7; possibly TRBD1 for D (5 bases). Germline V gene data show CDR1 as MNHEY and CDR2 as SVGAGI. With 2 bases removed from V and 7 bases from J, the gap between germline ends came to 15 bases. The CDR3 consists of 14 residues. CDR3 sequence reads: CASSYGQGVGEQYF. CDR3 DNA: TGTGCCAGCAGTTACGGGCAGGGTGTGGGAGAGCAGTACTTC.

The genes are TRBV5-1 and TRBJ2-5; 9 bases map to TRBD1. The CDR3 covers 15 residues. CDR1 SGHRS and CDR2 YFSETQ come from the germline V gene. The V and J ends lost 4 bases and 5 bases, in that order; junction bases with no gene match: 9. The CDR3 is CASSTTGGRWETQYF. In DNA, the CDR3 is TGCGCCAGCAGCACCACAGGGGGCAGGTGGGAGACCCAGTACTTC.

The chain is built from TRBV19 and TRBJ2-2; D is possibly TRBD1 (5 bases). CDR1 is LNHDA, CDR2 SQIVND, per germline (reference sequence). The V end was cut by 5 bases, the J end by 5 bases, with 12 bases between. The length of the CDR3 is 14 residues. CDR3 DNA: TGTGCCAGTAGTGTCGCGTCAGGGACCGGGGAGCTGTTTTTT. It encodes CASSVASGTGELFF.

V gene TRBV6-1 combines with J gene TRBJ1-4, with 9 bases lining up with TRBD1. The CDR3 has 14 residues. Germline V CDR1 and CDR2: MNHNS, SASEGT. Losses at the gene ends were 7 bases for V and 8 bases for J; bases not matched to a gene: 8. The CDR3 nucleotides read TGTGCCAGCATCCGGACAGGGGTGAGGGAAAAACTGTTTTTT. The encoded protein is CASIRTGVREKLFF.

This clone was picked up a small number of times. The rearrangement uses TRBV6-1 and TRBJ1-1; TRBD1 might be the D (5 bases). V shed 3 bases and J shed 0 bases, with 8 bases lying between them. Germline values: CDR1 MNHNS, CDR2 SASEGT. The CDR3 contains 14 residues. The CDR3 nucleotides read TGTGCCAGCAGTGATGGGGCCATGAACACTGAAGCTTTCTTT. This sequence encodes CASSDGAMNTEAFF.

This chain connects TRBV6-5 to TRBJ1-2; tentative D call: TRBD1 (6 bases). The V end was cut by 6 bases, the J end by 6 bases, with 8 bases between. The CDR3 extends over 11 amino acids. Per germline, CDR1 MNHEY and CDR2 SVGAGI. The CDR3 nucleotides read TGTGCCAGCAGGTCAGGGGATGGCTACACCTTC. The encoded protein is CASRSGDGYTF.